This T cell receptor (beta chain) is from a study of blood T cells in healthy people across ages. The study's findings and limits: Researchers judged that diversity estimates from one million T cells fell short of true values. Unsorted PBMC input precluded a conclusive naive versus antigen-experienced comparison. The recorded TCR beta diversity per million T cells decreased in a roughly linear manner with age.

Combining a sample-barcoded 5' primer with a J-beta primer mix, a second PCR ran for roughly 6 to 12 cycles. A 12-random-nucleotide template-switch adaptor tagged each cDNA molecule. Each CDR3 protein is one row after TCRdb ran MiXCR on the 5' RACE reads. This sample carries 600,000 to 850,000 distinct CDR3 sequences, 43% of them seen once, and the ten largest clones take about 20%. A note on this clonotype: Antigen unknown.

This TCR was recovered from an older woman in good health. The sample consisted of blood.

The CDR3 region is CASSWGAGAGETQYF. The CDR3 DNA is TGTGCCAGCAGCTGGGGAGCGGGGGCAGGAGAGACCCAGTACTTC. The V gene is TRBV7-9, the J gene TRBJ2-5; 8 nucleotides agree with TRBD2. J gave up 4 bases and V 4 bases, and 8 bases lay outside the gene matches. This CDR3 is 15 amino acids long. Germline CDR1 SEHNR, CDR2 FQNEAQ (reference sequence).